The T cell receptor (beta chain) under discussion was sequenced for a study of cytomegalovirus exposure and HLA in healthy donors. Study findings and constraints: Reportedly, cytomegalovirus status was diagnosed with high sensitivity and specificity. Researchers catalogued roughly 150 TCR beta chains as cytomegalovirus-associated. The authors confirmed in vitro that a few CMV-associated chains were specific for CMV antigens.

In regard to this clone: No antigen is known for it.

Generated by immunoSEQ multiplex PCR, the TCRdb table keeps only in-frame clones and is missing some. The sample yields about 200,000 clones, more than 65% seen once. The clonotype originates from a woman under 40 in good health and CMV-seropositive. Sequences were obtained from PBMCs.

In nucleotides, the CDR3 is TGTGCCAGCAGGACAGGTGTCTATGGCTACACCTTC. It encodes CASRTGVYGYTF. The genes are TRBV28 and TRBJ1-2, with D maybe TRBD1 (6 bases). The CDR3 contains 12 residues. V dropped 6 bases and J dropped 4 bases, with 9 bases sitting between them. Germline V lookup: CDR1 MDHEN, CDR2 SYDVKM.